Below, one TCR beta chain is given with its context. Trimming removed 2 bases from V and 1 base from J; junction bases left unmatched: 6. CDR1 is GTSNPN, CDR2 SVGIG, per germline (reference sequence). CDR3 length equals 16 residues. This specimen belongs to a study of blood T cell repertoires in COVID-19. Study-wide background: In each case, the material was cDNA or gDNA derived from T cells, B-cell-depleted T cells, or PBMCs.

In the original analysis: Amplification of reference gene primers provided the estimated nucleated cell counts. Method: immunoSEQ multiplex PCR; TCRdb's copy keeps in-frame clones and lacks some. That table is the source of V, J and clone size, and D and trimming were worked out from the DNA. The profile covers over 150,000 clones, with 84% appearing a single time and over 12% taken by the ten largest. The sequenced sample was peripheral blood. V and J are TRBV30 and TRBJ1-4; TRBD1 agrees at 8 bases. The sequence derives from a man aged 18 to 29 with active or convalescent COVID-19. In nucleotides, the CDR3 is TGTGCCTGGAGTTACGGACAGGGCGTAACTAATGAAAAACTGTTTTTT. Its translation: CAWSYGQGVTNEKLFF.